This TCR beta chain was obtained from a study of blood T cells in healthy people across ages (dated by TCRdb to 2013 to 2016). Notes on the research overall: In model experiments, roughly one uniquely barcoded TCR beta cDNA molecule per two T cells was captured by template switching. Using the same blood draw, the study looked at two additional independent replicas of 1 million unique cDNA reads for two donors, one aged 18 to 29 and the other aged 80 or older. To avoid experimental bias, donors of different ages were randomly spread across the sequencing lanes. The study measured age-related changes in TCR beta repertoire diversity using deep sequencing normalized with unique cDNA molecular identifiers. Donors were grouped into four age groups: young (average 16 years), middle-aged (39), aged (roughly 67) and long-lived (approximately 81). General findings and caveats noted by the study authors: As age increased, observed TCR beta diversity per million T cells dropped in a roughly linear way, and a significant reduction was already evident by age 40. The CMV infection status of donors was not known, potentially confounding age-related changes in expanded clonotypes. Estimates of total diversity from one million sequenced T cells were regarded as lower bounds and underestimates. A strong correlation was found between observed TCR beta diversity and the percentage of naive T cells measured by flow cytometry. Since profiling was done on bulk unsorted PBMCs, naive and antigen-experienced compartments could not be conclusively compared. Compared with the aged group, the long-lived group had more naive CD4+ T cells, fewer expanded clones and increased TCR diversity, suggesting age selection.

Library method: 5' RACE. The instrument was an Illumina HiSeq 2500. A second PCR of roughly 7 to 12 cycles was run with a J-beta primer mix and a sample-barcoded 5' primer. A template-switch 5' adaptor carrying 12 random nucleotides introduced a unique molecular identifier onto each TCR beta cDNA molecule. Each sample yielded at least 2.5 million CDR3-containing paired-end reads. First-strand cDNA synthesis was performed from all RNA using the Mint cDNA synthesis kit, with priming by a TRBC-specific oligonucleotide. All cDNA was treated with uracil-DNA glycosylase and then went through a first 18-cycle PCR with the universal primers M1SS and BC2_uni_R. In the authors' own workflow: For normalization, 1 million high-quality reads, each with a distinct molecular identifier, were randomly selected from each sample. Instead of being binned into consensus sequences, reads that shared molecular identifiers were thrown out. CDR3 identification, clonotype clustering and error correction used MiTCR with a Q25 quality threshold and the strictest error-elimination algorithm. Lower-bound total TCR beta diversity was estimated with a nonparametric unseen species model using Euler transformation. In-frame beta chains were kept once TCRdb had trimmed the public reads at Q25 with fastp and called clones with MiXCR. Entries are consolidated by CDR3 protein sequence, retaining the most common genes and DNA. It is TCRdb's table, rather than the study itself, that gives the V and J calls and clone size. The sample records 600,000 to 800,000 distinct CDR3 sequences, about 21% of which are singletons. 3% to 4.5% of the sample is held by the ten biggest clonotypes.

Systemically healthy Caucasian individuals from Russia, roughly 40 in total and aged roughly 6 to 90 years, were included as donors. Each donor gave ten milliliters of peripheral blood, collected into EDTA-treated Vacutainer tubes. Ficoll-Paque density-gradient centrifugation was used to isolate PBMCs, with at least 7 million per sample. Total RNA was extracted from PBMCs with Trizol reagent, with at least 5 micrograms obtained per sample. For every donor, an aliquot of PBMCs went through flow cytometry to measure the percentages of naive CD45RAhigh/CD27high T cells. Its CDR3 holds 14 amino acids, cysteine through phenylalanine. CDR3 DNA only is kept here, 42 bases in frame from base 1. For CDR1 and CDR2, the germline V gene lists SQVTM and ANQGSEA. There are a few counts of this clonotype. Its binding antigen is unknown. Base qualities are not provided; no much larger clone lies one nucleotide away.

The source of this sequence is a man aged 70-80 years in good health. The specimen sequenced was blood. The V and J genes are TRBV29-1 and TRBJ2-1; 7 middle bases align to TRBD1. The J call may be incorrect, as the DNA end agrees better with TRBJ2-7. The CDR3: CSVAGWTGAYEQYF. At the DNA level, the sequence is TGCAGCGTTGCTGGGTGGACAGGAGCCTACGAGCAGTACTTC.